The rows below give T cell receptor beta chains drawn from one sample of a study of shared T cell receptors in the human thymus. Using immunoSEQ multiplex PCR, the repertoire was profiled, and TCRdb retains in-frame clones only, with some absent. The sample records about 710,000 clones, about 87% being singletons. These data were likewise used in another study, on human thymus T cells.

Sequencing was done on a sample of thymocytes. Receptors were obtained from a boy under three years old with a congenital heart defect. The CDR3 runs from the conserved cysteine through the conserved F or W. D genes are given only for firm matches.

d_call | j_call | v_call | cdr3_aa | cdr3_nt
TRBD1 | TRBJ1-2 | TRBV19 | CASASTGTGANYGYTF | TGTGCCAGTGCATCGACCGGGACAGGGGCTAACTATGGCTACACCTTC
TRBD2 | TRBJ2-2 | TRBV29-1 | CSVEQLAGVFSYNTGELFF | TGCAGCGTTGAACAGCTAGCGGGGGTTTTTTCATACAACACCGGGGAGCTGTTTTTT
. | TRBJ1-5 | TRBV7-6 | CASSLGGAEQPQHF | TGTGCCAGCAGCTTAGGAGGTGCCGAACAGCCCCAGCATTTT
TRBD1 | TRBJ1-4 | TRBV7-6 | CASSLKTGWHEKLFF | TGTGCCAGCAGCTTGAAGACAGGGTGGCATGAAAAACTGTTTTTT
. | TRBJ1-1 | TRBV28 | CASSTRTALMNTEAFF | TGTGCCAGCAGTACCAGGACAGCCCTCATGAACACTGAAGCTTTCTTT
. | TRBJ1-1 | TRBV21-1 | CASSSVTRRGAFF | TGTGCCAGCAGCAGCGTCACTCGGCGAGGAGCTTTCTTT
. | TRBJ1-2 | TRBV4-1 | CASSQEQGDYGYTF | TGCGCCAGCAGCCAAGAGCAGGGCGACTATGGCTACACCTTC
TRBD1 | TRBJ1-1 | TRBV29-1 | CSVLDRGNVNTEAFF | TGCAGCGTCCTGGACAGGGGCAACGTGAACACTGAAGCTTTCTTT
TRBD2 | TRBJ2-5 | TRBV28 | CASSLSGGWETQYF | TGTGCCAGCAGTTTATCGGGAGGTTGGGAGACCCAGTACTTC
TRBD2 | TRBJ2-3 | TRBV6-5 | CASSSLAGGGDTQYF | TGTGCCAGCAGTTCACTAGCGGGGGGAGGAGATACGCAGTATTTT
TRBD2 | TRBJ2-3 | TRBV4-3 | CASSPRLAGNTDTQYF | TGCGCCAGCAGCCCCAGACTAGCGGGAAACACAGATACGCAGTATTTT
TRBD1 | TRBJ2-7 | TRBV28 | CASKPSGTGAYEQYF | TGTGCCAGCAAACCCTCCGGGACAGGGGCCTACGAGCAGTACTTC
. | TRBJ1-5 | TRBV14 | CASSHGTGHQLLANQPQHF | TGTGCCAGCAGCCATGGCACAGGACACCAGTTGTTGGCCAATCAGCCCCAGCATTTT
TRBD1 | TRBJ2-7 | TRBV30 | CAWSRWTGWFYEQYF | TGTGCCTGGAGTAGATGGACAGGGTGGTTCTACGAGCAGTACTTC
TRBD2 | TRBJ2-1 | TRBV19 | CASSMGGEQFF | TGTGCCAGTAGTATGGGGGGGGAGCAGTTCTTC
TRBD1 | TRBJ1-2 | TRBV6-1 | CASSGRAGTGVIYLYYGYTF | TGTGCCAGCAGTGGCCGCGCCGGGACAGGGGTTATTTATTTGTATTATGGCTACACCTTC
TRBD2 | TRBJ2-7 | TRBV28 | CASSLLAGRLGEQYF | TGCGCCAGCAGTTTACTAGCGGGGCGGCTCGGCGAGCAGTACTTC
TRBD1 | TRBJ1-6 | TRBV4-1 | CASSQDGSKAGGSPLHF | TGCGCCAGCAGCCAAGATGGGTCTAAGGCAGGGGGCTCACCCCTCCACTTT
. | TRBJ2-3 | TRBV13 | CASSHKVRPPAQYF | TGTGCCAGCAGCCATAAAGTCAGGCCGCCCGCGCAGTATTTT